This T cell receptor beta chain emerged from a study of blood T cell repertoires in COVID-19 (dated by TCRdb to 2018 to 2020). Regarding the complete study: Samples from collaborators originated in the United States, Italy and Spain and spanned both the acute and convalescent phases of COVID-19. The prospective study material was composed of cDNA or gDNA derived from T cells, B-cell-depleted T cells, or PBMCs. Sample metadata almost always included a de-identified subject ID, COVID-19 status, age in years and sex. The samples were drawn from two sources: the first 160 participants of the ongoing ImmuneRACE study, and 1,254 subjects contributed by 6 global collaborators. The dataset comprised deeply sampled blood TCRbeta repertoires from subjects exposed to, actively infected with, or recovered from COVID-19. The repertoires were made available in a free public database intended to serve as a resource for research on the immune response to SARS-CoV-2. Where available, HLA class I and class II types were obtained from metadata supplied by the sample provider rather than from assay-based typing. The study at large found these results: The quantity of clinical and demographic metadata differed by source and by participant and was supplied without curation.

The immunoSEQ Assay, a bias-controlled multiplex PCR, was used to amplify TCRbeta CDR3 regions from genomic DNA. The paper's data handling went like this. Within the assay, amplification of reference gene primers was used to estimate how many nucleated cells each sample contained. To quantify the absolute abundance of each unique TCRbeta CDR3 rearrangement, sequence reads were collapsed and filtered. For each sample, productive Simpson clonality was calculated as the square root of Simpson's diversity index across productive rearrangements. TCRdb took over this immuneACCESS table, retaining in-frame rearrangements with V and J assigned. Such tables are incomplete; in checked studies, under half of the missing clones stem from an unresolved V gene, and the remainder is unexplained. V and J calls and clone size come straight from that table; D and trimming were deduced from the DNA. Here the sample has about 310,000 clones; over 75% occur a single time. Jointly, the top ten make up 1% of the sample.

Taken from cysteine to phenylalanine, the CDR3 has 15 residues. Just CDR3 DNA is preserved here, 45 bases in frame from base 1. The germline V gene (reference sequence) gives CDR1 as MNHEY and CDR2 as SMNVEV. V is cut by 5 bases and J by 6 bases, and the space between the germline ends is 20 bases. As regards this clone: No cognate antigen has been identified for it. No per-base quality is available; no much larger clone lies one base away.

Collaborating institutions collected whole blood in K2EDTA tubes following their own protocols. Collaborator samples were shipped for TCRbeta analysis as frozen whole blood, isolated PBMCs, or DNA extracted from either sample type. This TCR was sampled from a man aged 45 to 65 with active or convalescent COVID-19. Sequencing was carried out using peripheral blood. The chain uses TRBV27 and TRBJ2-7; TRBD2 could be the D gene, as 5 bases match. The nucleotides read TGTGCCAGCAGTCCCCTTAGCGTGCCGCCGGGCGAGCAGTACTTC. The resulting protein is CASSPLSVPPGEQYF.